This T cell receptor beta chain originates from a study of T cell responses to AZD1222 COVID-19 vaccine. Study results and caveats: Spike-wide vaccine-associated CD4 TCRs dominated at 160-218 and 743-854. Donors were mostly white British, more females; clonal diversity possibly underestimated.

The CDR3 is 16 amino acids. Germline CDR1 is LGHNA and CDR2 is YSLEER. The trim removed 4 bases at V and 2 bases at J, leaving 7 bases unmatched. Generated by immunoSEQ multiplex PCR, the TCRdb table keeps only in-frame clones and is missing some. The profile shows approximately 94,000 clones, over 75% of them singletons. As regards this clone: Antigen: not known.

This clonotype originated in an adult in good health. The material sequenced was peripheral blood, taken on day 0 of MenACWY control vaccination. The chain has TRBV4-3 and TRBJ2-5, with 10 positions matching TRBD2. This CDR3 reads CASSPLAGAGQETQYF. The CDR3 bases are TGCGCCAGCAGCCCTCTAGCGGGGGCTGGTCAAGAGACCCAGTACTTC.